These 22 T cell receptor beta chains came from one sample sequenced in a study of cytomegalovirus exposure and HLA in healthy donors (dated by TCRdb to the late 2010s). Library construction relied on the immunoSEQ multiplex PCR assay. A mixture of 60 forward primers for TCR Vbeta segments and 13 reverse primers for TCR Jbeta segments was used in the multiplex PCR. The table was pulled from immuneACCESS by TCRdb, which kept in-frame rearrangements only. Such tables lose some clones; where checked, under half of the loss comes from unresolved V genes, and the rest has no known cause. The sample has approximately 100,000 clones on record, 73% of them singletons. Around 7.7% of the sample is held by the ten biggest clonotypes. Sequencing was carried out using PBMCs. Source of these receptors: a man aged 35-49 years in good health and CMV-seronegative.

In this sample, this clone turned up a few times. This rearrangement joins TRBV2 to TRBJ1-1, with D unresolved. With 3 bases removed from V and 4 bases from J, the gap between germline ends came to 15 bases. CDR3 length: 15 residues. CDR1 and CDR2 from the germline V gene are SNHLY and FYNNEI. The CDR3 is CASSEGRAKSTEAFF. CDR3 bases: TGTGCCAGCAGTGAGGGGAGGGCAAAGAGCACTGAAGCTTTCTTT.

V gene TRBV6-5 combines with J gene TRBJ2-3; maybe TRBD1 (5 bases). Between the trimmed V and J ends, which lost 4 bases and 6 bases, there was a span of 20 bases. Germline-derived CDR1 and CDR2 are MNHEY and SVGAGI. The CDR3 sequence is 16 residues long. This chain's CDR3 is CASSSIRRQPRDTQYF. DNA of the CDR3: TGTGCCAGCAGTTCGATCCGAAGACAGCCAAGGGATACGCAGTATTTT.

J is TRBJ2-4 and V is TRBV2; D is unclear. V lost 3 bases, J lost 9 bases, and 6 bases lay in between. Germline V gene lookup returns CDR1 SNHLY and CDR2 FYNNEI. The CDR3 totals 11 residues. In DNA form, the CDR3 reads TGTGCCAGCAGTGACCCGGGCATTCAGTACTTC. Its protein product is CASSDPGIQYF.

The rearrangement links TRBV4-3 to TRBJ2-3; a possible D gene is TRBD1 (6 bases). Deletions cut 4 bases from V and 0 bases from J, with 14 bases between. The CDR3 has 16 residues. CDR1 is LGHNA and CDR2 is YSLEER in the germline V gene. CDR3 DNA: TGCGCCAGCAGCCTGGACAGCTCCCCTAGCACAGATACGCAGTATTTT. It encodes CASSLDSSPSTDTQYF.

This chain connects TRBV5-1 to TRBJ1-1, with a weak D call TRBD1 (6 bases). CDR1 is SGHRS, CDR2 YFSETQ, per germline. The CDR3 has 14 residues. Trimming took off 4 bases at V and 1 base at J, with 11 bases between the two ends. The CDR3, as DNA: TGCGCCAGCAGCACAGGACAGCCGAACACTGAAGCTTTCTTT. Amino acid sequence: CASSTGQPNTEAFF.

There are a few counts of this clone. The chain employs TRBV6-5 and TRBJ2-1; no reliable D call. CDR1 and CDR2 from the germline V gene are MNHEY and SVGAGI. Trimming removed 5 bases from V and 6 bases from J, with 5 bases in between. The CDR3 totals 11 residues. In DNA form, the CDR3 reads TGTGCCAGCAGTAGAGGCAATGAGCAGTTCTTC. This gives the protein CASSRGNEQFF.

This chain joins TRBV7-2 and TRBJ2-7, with TRBD2 matching 8 bases. CDR1 and CDR2 from the germline V gene are SGHTA and FQGNSA. The CDR3 runs to 17 residues. Losses at the gene ends were 0 bases for V and 2 bases for J; bases not matched to a gene: 9. CDR3: CASSLASLRRGAYEQYF. The CDR3 region has the DNA TGTGCCAGCAGCTTAGCCTCCTTAAGGCGGGGGGCCTACGAGCAGTACTTC.

This sequence joins TRBV6-1 and TRBJ1-5; 12 bases map to TRBD1. The junction had 5 bases not matched to a gene; V was cut back by 4 bases and J by 4 bases. Per the germline V gene, CDR1 is MNHNS and CDR2 is SASEGT. This CDR3 is 16 amino acids long. The CDR3 sequence: CASSGDRGQRNQPQHF. The CDR3 coding sequence is TGTGCCAGCAGTGGGGACAGGGGGCAACGGAATCAGCCCCAGCATTTT.

V gene TRBV6-1 combines with J gene TRBJ1-2; 8 nucleotides match TRBD1. CDR1 and CDR2 from the germline V gene are MNHNS and SASEGT. The ends lost 4 bases at V and 4 bases at J; junction bases unmatched: 11. The CDR3 extends over 16 amino acids. DNA for the CDR3: TGTGCCAGCAGTGCCCCGACAGGGGCTGGAGGCTATGGCTACACCTTC. It translates to CASSAPTGAGGYGYTF.

The chain has TRBV2 and TRBJ2-5; 14 bases map to TRBD2. V lost 5 bases to trimming and J lost 4 bases; unmatched junction nucleotides: 6. The CDR3 totals 16 residues. CDR1 is SNHLY and CDR2 is FYNNEI in the germline V gene. The CDR3 protein is CASSLTSGGALETQYF. The CDR3 DNA reads TGTGCCAGCAGTCTGACTAGCGGGGGGGCCTTAGAGACCCAGTACTTC.

This clone has just a few counts. V and J are TRBV10-3 and TRBJ2-7, with TRBD1 as a possible D gene (6 bases). The CDR3 contains 13 residues. Germline values: CDR1 ENHRY, CDR2 SYGVKD. The ends were cut back, 10 bases at V and 3 bases at J, with 16 bases in the middle. CDR3 coding DNA: TGTGCCAAGTCCCGGGACAAAAACTACGAGCAGTACTTC. Its translation is CAKSRDKNYEQYF.

The chain has TRBV27 and TRBJ2-7; D might be TRBD2 (5 bases). The CDR3 extends over 14 amino acids. V was cut by 2 bases and J by 5 bases, with 13 bases left in between. Germline V gene lookup returns CDR1 MNHEY and CDR2 SMNVEV (reference sequence). CDR3: CASSLNGGADEQYF. The DNA of the CDR3 is TGTGCCAGCAGTTTAAACGGCGGAGCGGACGAGCAGTACTTC.

The chain links TRBV7-2 to TRBJ1-1, with TRBD1 identical over 8 bases. V shed 4 bases, J shed 1 base, and the junction held 11 bases outside the gene matches. CDR1 is SGHTA and CDR2 is FQGNSA in the germline V gene. This CDR3 is 17 amino acids long. CDR3 protein: CASSYPGQANKNTEAFF. In nucleotides, the CDR3 is TGTGCCAGCAGCTACCCGGGACAGGCGAACAAGAACACTGAAGCTTTCTTT.

This clone was seen a few times. The chain links TRBV6-5 to TRBJ1-3; possible D gene TRBD1, 5 bases. The germline V and J ends were trimmed by 7 bases and 3 bases, with 16 bases remaining between them. The CDR3 runs 15 residues. The germline CDR1 and CDR2 sequences are MNHEY and SVGAGI. The CDR3 DNA is TGTGCCAGCAAGAGAGAGGGGAGGAATGGAAACACCATATATTTT. Encoded protein: CASKREGRNGNTIYF.

V usage is TRBV14 and J usage is TRBJ2-5; 7 bases map to TRBD1. The germline gives CDR1 SGHDN, CDR2 FVKESK. This CDR3 comprises 16 residues. Unmatched junction bases numbered 9, after V lost 1 base and J lost 4 bases. CDR3 sequence reads: CASSQGTGAPRETQYF. The CDR3 DNA reads as TGTGCCAGCAGCCAAGGGACAGGAGCCCCCCGAGAGACCCAGTACTTC.

The chain employs TRBV5-4 and TRBJ1-2; TRBD1 is a possible D gene (5 bases). V lost 4 bases and J lost 6, with 19 bases in between. Looked up from germline, CDR1 is SGHNT and CDR2 is YYREEE (reference sequence). This CDR3 is 15 amino acids long. Written as DNA, the CDR3 is TGTGCCAGCAGCAGTCCGAGGAGACTAGGGGATGGCTACACCTTC. It is translated as CASSSPRRLGDGYTF.

The V call is TRBV2, the J call TRBJ1-6; the D is unclear. Germline loops: CDR1 SNHLY, CDR2 FYNNEI. The CDR3 length is 15 residues. V was cut by 5 bases and J by 0 bases, with 8 bases left in between. CDR3 sequence: CASSRESSYNSPLHF. CDR3 nucleotides: TGTGCCAGCAGTAGAGAGAGCTCCTATAATTCACCCCTCCACTTT.

V gene TRBV4-1 combines with J gene TRBJ2-5, with D uncertain. Looked up from germline, CDR1 is MGHRA and CDR2 is YSYEKL. With 0 bases removed from V and 6 bases from J, the gap between germline ends came to 14 bases. This CDR3 has 15 residues. CDR3 in amino acids: CASSQDYNGPKTQYF. Written as DNA, the CDR3 is TGCGCCAGCAGCCAAGATTATAACGGTCCAAAGACCCAGTACTTC.

The chain combines TRBV4-3 with TRBJ2-7; 7 bases match TRBD1. V shed 0 bases, J shed 7 bases, and the junction held 6 bases outside the gene matches. Germline lookup yields CDR1 LGHNA and CDR2 YSLEER. The CDR3 is 14 residues long. CDR3 region: CASSQDRAGGEQYF. CDR3 nucleotide sequence: TGCGCCAGCAGCCAAGATAGGGCAGGGGGAGAGCAGTACTTC.

The chain combines TRBV7-2 with TRBJ1-1, with D tentatively TRBD1 (5 bases). The CDR3 is made up of 16 amino acids. In germline, CDR1 is SGHTA, CDR2 FQGNSA. Trimming shortened V by 2 bases and J by 4 bases, and 17 bases separated the two germline ends. The CDR3 nucleotides are TGTGCCAGCAGCTTAACCCTCACAGGAATTGGCACTGAAGCTTTCTTT. Translation gives CASSLTLTGIGTEAFF.

The rearrangement joins TRBV14 to TRBJ1-5; D is uncertain. The CDR3 length is 13 residues. The germline V and J ends were trimmed by 0 bases and 3 bases, with 3 bases remaining between them. CDR1 is SGHDN, CDR2 FVKESK, per germline. The CDR3 loop is CASSQDLNQPQHF. The CDR3 DNA reads as TGTGCCAGCAGCCAAGATCTCAATCAGCCCCAGCATTTT.

This chain connects TRBV7-2 to TRBJ2-7, with 9 bases matching TRBD1. Germline V gene data show CDR1 as SGHTA and CDR2 as FQGNSA. With 0 bases clipped from V and 3 bases from J, the junction kept 3 bases outside the gene matches. This CDR3 spans 15 amino acids. The CDR3 loop is CASSLAGQGNYEQYF. Here the CDR3 DNA reads TGTGCCAGCAGCTTAGCGGGACAGGGTAACTACGAGCAGTACTTC.